This entry lists 16 T cell receptor beta chains sequenced from one sample in a study of tumour-infiltrating T cells in Burkitt lymphoma. Some clones are missing from TCRdb's copy, which holds only in-frame ones; the method was immunoSEQ multiplex PCR. This table holds 15,000 or so clones, around a third found once. Sequenced input: tumor tissue. Receptors were obtained from a human donor with diffuse large B-cell lymphoma.

The V and J genes are TRBV9 and TRBJ1-1; weak D call: TRBD1 (6 bases). Looked up from germline, CDR1 is SGDLS and CDR2 is YYNGEE. The V and J ends lost 2 bases and 3 bases respectively, with 14 bases between them. This CDR3 spans 15 amino acids. The CDR3 protein is CASSVAGTPDTEAFF. The CDR3 nucleotides are TGTGCCAGCAGCGTTGCCGGGACACCAGACACTGAAGCTTTCTTT.

This clone has more than one count but fewer than ten. V and J are TRBV7-9 and TRBJ2-5, with D possibly matching TRBD1 (5 bases). Germline CDR1 reads SEHNR; CDR2 reads FQNEAQ (reference sequence). The CDR3 is made up of 11 amino acids. V was pared by 8 bases and J by 3 bases, with 7 bases between. This CDR3 is CASRQKETQYF. CDR3 DNA sequence: TGTGCCAGCCGACAGAAAGAGACCCAGTACTTC. The full variable domain, with the rest looked up from reference TRBV7-9 and TRBJ2-5, is DTGVSQNPRHKITKRGQNVTFRCDPISEHNRLYWYRQTLGQGPEFLTYFQNEAQLEKSRLLSDRFSAERPKGSFSTLEIQRTEQGDSAMYLCASRQKETQYFGPGTRLLVL.

This clone was counted once. The gene calls are TRBV9 and TRBJ1-4; 12 positions agree with TRBD1. Losses at the gene ends were 4 bases for V and 5 bases for J; bases not matched to a gene: 3. CDR3 length equals 15 residues. Germline CDR1 SGDLS, CDR2 YYNGEE. The CDR3 nucleotides read TGTGCCAGCAGCTCGGGACAGGGGGCGAATGAAAAACTGTTTTTT. As protein: CASSSGQGANEKLFF.

The chain has TRBV14 and TRBJ2-7; D may match TRBD1 or TRBD2 (5 bases each). The length of the CDR3 is 16 residues. Germline V gives CDR1 SGHDN, CDR2 FVKESK. Deletions cut 1 base from V and 4 bases from J, with 17 bases between. CDR3 loop: CASSQGPRDPYYEQYF. The CDR3 DNA reads TGTGCCAGCAGCCAAGGACCCCGGGACCCCTATTACGAGCAGTACTTC.

The chain uses TRBV11-2 and TRBJ2-7; D is undetermined. The germline V gene has CDR1 SGHAT and CDR2 FQNNGV. The CDR3 sequence is 13 residues long. Deletions cut 5 bases from V and 3 bases from J, with 11 bases between. The CDR3 region has the DNA TGTGCCAGCAGCGCCCTCGGTAGCTACGAGCAGTACTTC. Its protein is CASSALGSYEQYF. Variable domain in full (rest from reference TRBV11-2 and TRBJ2-7): EAGVAQSPRYKIIEKRQSVAFWCNPISGHATLYWYQQILGQGPKLLIQFQNNGVVDDSQLPKDRFSAERLKGVDSTLKIQPAKLEDSAVYLCASSALGSYEQYFGPGTRLTVT.

The rearrangement links TRBV5-1 to TRBJ2-7; 8 bases fit TRBD2. Germline CDR1 and CDR2: SGHRS and YFSETQ. With V trimmed by 3 bases and J by 1 base, 3 bases remained unmatched. This CDR3 spans 14 amino acids. This chain's CDR3 is CASSSGLGSYEQYF. In DNA form, the CDR3 reads TGCGCCAGCAGCTCGGGACTAGGGTCCTACGAGCAGTACTTC.

The sample holds one count of this clone. The chain links TRBV5-5 to TRBJ1-5; D is unresolved. The V gene lost 0 bases and the J gene lost 5 bases, with 9 bases spanning the gap. The CDR3 has 14 amino acids. Germline V gives CDR1 SGHKS, CDR2 YYEKEE (reference sequence). CDR3 nucleotides: TGTGCCAGCAGCTTGGAACGGATAGATCAGCCCCAGCATTTT. It is translated as CASSLERIDQPQHF.

The table lists this clone with a count of one. V and J are TRBV28 and TRBJ2-2, with no clear D. With 4 bases removed from V and 5 bases from J, the gap between germline ends came to 8 bases. CDR1 is MDHEN, CDR2 SYDVKM, per germline. The CDR3 totals 13 residues. As DNA, the CDR3 is TGTGCCAGCAGTTACACGGGTACCGGGGAGCTGTTTTTT. It codes for CASSYTGTGELFF.

This clone was detected only once. The rearrangement joins TRBV7-9 to TRBJ1-1; D unresolved. CDR3 length: 14 amino acids. CDR1 and CDR2 (germline): SEHNR, FQNEAQ (reference sequence). V was trimmed by 2 bases and J by 3 bases, leaving 10 bases between them. The CDR3 loop is CASSLPGVDTEAFF. The DNA of the CDR3 is TGTGCCAGCAGCTTACCCGGTGTTGACACTGAAGCTTTCTTT.

The chain joins TRBV7-6 to TRBJ2-3, with D hard to call. Germline V gives CDR1 SGHVS, CDR2 FNYEAQ. Trimming took off 1 base at V and 8 bases at J, with 16 bases between the two ends. The CDR3 is 15 amino acids. CDR3 protein: CASSLGTDVYGTQYF. As DNA, the CDR3 is TGTGCCAGCAGCTTAGGGACGGATGTTTATGGTACGCAGTATTTT.

The J gene is TRBJ1-1, the V gene TRBV29-1; TRBD1 is a possible D gene (5 bases). This CDR3 has 10 residues. V lost 4 bases, J lost 6 bases, and 6 bases lay in between. Germline lookup yields CDR1 SQVTM and CDR2 ANQGSEA. The CDR3 DNA is TGCAGCGTTGGGGGACCTGAAGCTTTCTTT. Amino acids: CSVGGPEAFF.

This clone was counted only a few times. The chain's CDR3 is CSAGQEASFGDTEAFF. CDR3 coding DNA: TGCAGCGCCGGACAGGAGGCCTCCTTCGGGGACACTGAAGCTTTCTTT. V and J are TRBV29-1 and TRBJ1-1; 7 positions agree with TRBD1. From germline, CDR1 is SQVTM and CDR2 ANQGSEA. This CDR3 spans 16 amino acids. The J segment lost 3 bases and the V segment lost 7 bases, leaving 17 bases of the junction unmatched.

A few counts support this clone. The gene calls are TRBV5-1 and TRBJ1-1, with D tentatively TRBD1 (6 bases). V dropped 2 bases and J dropped 1 base, with 21 bases sitting between them. Germline V gene lookup returns CDR1 SGHRS and CDR2 YFSETQ. The CDR3 is 18 amino acids. CDR3 sequence (DNA): TGCGCCAGCAGCTTAGCCCAGACAGGACTAGTTCCGAACACTGAAGCTTTCTTT. Translation: CASSLAQTGLVPNTEAFF. Drawing the rest from reference TRBV5-1 and TRBJ1-1, the complete variable domain is KAGVTQTPRYLIKTRGQQVTLSCSPISGHRSVSWYQQTPGQGLQFLFEYFSETQRNKGNFPGRFSGRQFSNSRSEMNVSTLELGDSALYLCASSLAQTGLVPNTEAFFGQGTRLTVV.

The rearrangement joins TRBV5-5 to TRBJ1-5; D possibly corresponds to TRBD1 (5 bases). Germline V CDR1 and CDR2: SGHKS, YYEKEE (reference sequence). CDR3 length equals 13 residues. V was pared by 2 bases and J by 5 bases, with 8 bases between. DNA for the CDR3: TGTGCCAGCAGCTTTGGGGGGGATCAGCCCCAGCATTTT. Translation gives CASSFGGDQPQHF.

V usage is TRBV25-1 and J usage is TRBJ1-4, with D hard to call. The CDR3 sequence is 13 residues long. Per the germline V gene, CDR1 is MGHDK and CDR2 is SYGVNS. Trimming pared 6 bases from V and 1 base from J, leaving 6 bases between. The DNA for the CDR3 is TGTGCCAGCAGACAGCGAACTAATGAAAAACTGTTTTTT. Encoded protein: CASRQRTNEKLFF.

The J gene is TRBJ2-7, the V gene TRBV7-6; TRBD1 aligns across 9 bases. The V gene's germline CDR1 is SGHVS and CDR2 FNYEAQ. With 1 base clipped from V and 2 bases from J, the junction kept 15 bases outside the gene matches. The CDR3 loop spans 19 amino acids. As DNA, the CDR3 is TGTGCCAGCAGCTTAGTTGCGGACAGGGGAAACTACATCCCCTACGAGCAGTACTTC. The encoded protein is CASSLVADRGNYIPYEQYF. Looking up the rest from reference TRBV7-6 and TRBJ2-7 gives the full variable domain: GAGVSQSPRYKVTKRGQDVALRCDPISGHVSLYWYRQALGQGPEFLTYFNYEAQQDKSGLPNDRFSAERPEGSISTLTIQRTEQRDSAMYRCASSLVADRGNYIPYEQYFGPGTRLTVT.